A single sample is the source of the 24 T cell receptor beta chains below, sequenced in a study of cytomegalovirus exposure and HLA in healthy donors. Repertoires were generated with immunoSEQ multiplex PCR, while TCRdb's copy carries only in-frame clones and drops some. The data contain 150,000 to 200,000 clones, about 80% of them singletons. Source material: PBMCs. The receptor set was obtained from a young woman in good health and CMV-seropositive.

The V gene is TRBV6-1, the J gene TRBJ2-3; 8 nucleotides align to TRBD2. Germline-derived CDR1 and CDR2 are MNHNS and SASEGT. With 2 bases clipped from V and 14 bases from J, the junction kept 15 bases outside the gene matches. This CDR3 has 15 residues. The CDR3 DNA follows: TGTGCCAGCAGTGAACTGGGTCGGGGGGGAACTCGGCCGTATTTT. Its translation is CASSELGRGGTRPYF.

This sequence joins TRBV4-1 and TRBJ1-2, with D maybe TRBD1 (6 bases). CDR1 is MGHRA and CDR2 is YSYEKL in the germline V gene. The CDR3 loop spans 15 amino acids. The V gene lost 2 bases and the J gene lost 2 bases, with 12 bases spanning the gap. CDR3 coding DNA: TGCGCCAGCAGCCAACACCGGGACAACAACTATGGCTACACCTTC. Protein sequence: CASSQHRDNNYGYTF.

V gene TRBV4-3 combines with J gene TRBJ1-3; D remains unclear. Looked up from germline, CDR1 is LGHNA and CDR2 is YSLEER. V lost 1 base and J lost 0, with 16 bases in between. The CDR3 is 18 amino acids. The CDR3 loop is CASSQGPLGRGSGNTIYF. In nucleotides, the CDR3 is TGCGCCAGCAGCCAAGGACCTCTCGGACGGGGCTCTGGAAACACCATATATTTT.

The chain is built from TRBV12-5 and TRBJ2-3; D is perhaps TRBD2 (6 bases). Germline V gives CDR1 LGHNT, CDR2 FRNRAP. Trimming stripped 1 base from V and 2 bases from J, with 7 bases between. The CDR3 length is 14 residues. CDR3 sequence (DNA): TGTGCTAGTGGTTTGGGGCGGGACACAGATACGCAGTATTTT. This codes for CASGLGRDTDTQYF.

This chain connects TRBV18 to TRBJ2-1; 8 nucleotides line up with TRBD2. V dropped 8 bases and J dropped 7; count of bases not matched to a gene: 10. The CDR3 sequence is 14 residues long. Germline CDR1 reads KGHSH; CDR2 reads LQKENI. The CDR3 spells CASPRGGRGNEQFF. The CDR3 DNA follows: TGTGCCAGCCCCCGGGGGGGCCGGGGGAATGAGCAGTTCTTC. Looking up the rest from reference TRBV18 and TRBJ2-1 gives the full variable domain: NAGVMQNPRHLVRRRGQEARLRCSPMKGHSHVYWYRQLPEEGLKFMVYLQKENIIDESGMPKERFSAEFPKEGPSILRIQQVVRGDSAAYFCASPRGGRGNEQFFGPGTRLTVL.

This sequence joins TRBV27 and TRBJ2-7; no firm D call. Germline loops: CDR1 MNHEY, CDR2 SMNVEV (reference sequence). Trimming cost V 5 bases and J 2 bases, with 13 bases left between them. CDR3 length: 14 residues. CDR3 protein: CASSPTTQTYEQYF. In DNA form, the CDR3 reads TGTGCCAGCAGTCCGACAACTCAAACCTACGAGCAGTACTTC.

The genes are TRBV25-1 and TRBJ2-1, with D maybe TRBD1 (6 bases). The CDR3 totals 17 residues. Germline assignment: CDR1 MGHDK and CDR2 SYGVNS. V was cut by 2 bases and J by 4 bases, with 18 bases left in between. CDR3 nucleotide sequence: TGTGCCAGCAGTGAAAGTCTGGCAGGGGCAGGTTACAATGAGCAGTTCTTC. It encodes CASSESLAGAGYNEQFF.

V is TRBV9 and J is TRBJ2-7, with 7 bases matching TRBD1. V dropped 0 bases and J dropped 2; count of bases not matched to a gene: 2. This CDR3 has 14 amino acids. Germline CDR1 is SGDLS and CDR2 is YYNGEE. CDR3 amino acids: CASSVGQGAYEQYF. CDR3 coding DNA: TGTGCCAGCAGCGTAGGGCAGGGGGCCTACGAGCAGTACTTC.

The V gene is TRBV7-2, the J gene TRBJ2-1; no definite D call. CDR3 length: 17 residues. Germline V lookup: CDR1 SGHTA, CDR2 FQGNSA. The V end was cut by 1 base, the J end by 0 bases, with 13 bases between. In nucleotides, the CDR3 is TGTGCCAGCAGCTTAGAAACGGTCGCTAGCTCCTACAATGAGCAGTTCTTC. This codes for CASSLETVASSYNEQFF.

This chain connects TRBV9 to TRBJ2-7; perhaps TRBD2 as D (6 bases). CDR1 SGDLS and CDR2 YYNGEE come from the germline V gene. This CDR3 comprises 15 residues. V was trimmed by 0 bases and J by 5 bases, leaving 15 bases between them. The CDR3 here is CASSVAEGPNNEQYF. For the CDR3, the DNA is TGTGCCAGCAGCGTAGCGGAGGGGCCTAATAACGAGCAGTACTTC.

J is TRBJ2-7 and V is TRBV5-1; no firm D call. The CDR3 is 11 amino acids. CDR1 is SGHRS, CDR2 YFSETQ, per germline. Deletions cut 5 bases from V and 3 bases from J, with 6 bases between. CDR3 region: CASRTNYEQYF. CDR3 sequence (DNA): TGCGCCAGCAGAACTAACTACGAGCAGTACTTC.

This sequence joins TRBV19 and TRBJ1-1; a possible D gene is TRBD1 (5 bases). The CDR3 covers 17 residues. Germline V CDR1 and CDR2: LNHDA, SQIVND (reference sequence). V lost 4 bases to trimming and J lost 0 bases, with 18 bases between them. As DNA, the CDR3 is TGTGCCAGTAGTAGGTATAGGGTTCAGGGAATGAACACTGAAGCTTTCTTT. This encodes CASSRYRVQGMNTEAFF.

The J gene is TRBJ1-2, the V gene TRBV5-6; tentative D call: TRBD1 (6 bases). This CDR3 comprises 16 residues. Trimming left V 4 bases short and J 7 bases short, with 23 bases between. Germline CDR1 and CDR2: SGHDT and YYEEEE. The CDR3 loop reads CASSRGGGLTGGGYTF. In DNA, the CDR3 is TGTGCCAGCAGCAGGGGCGGGGGCCTCACCGGGGGTGGCTACACCTTC.

CDR3 loop: CASSKVETAETDTQYF. The CDR3 coding sequence is TGCGCCAGCAGTAAGGTTGAGACAGCCGAGACAGATACGCAGTATTTT. The chain recombines TRBV5-1 with TRBJ2-3, with a possible D match to TRBD1 (5 bases). This CDR3 spans 16 amino acids. V shed 5 bases and J shed 3 bases, with 19 bases lying between them. The germline CDR1 and CDR2 sequences are SGHRS and YFSETQ.

Note on this clone: The junction does not match germline at one end; this may be a read error. The J gene is TRBJ1-1, the V gene TRBV5-1; D remains ambiguous. This CDR3 region has 14 residues. Germline-derived CDR1 and CDR2 are SGHRS and YFSETQ. This CDR3 is CASSLDGGRPEAFF. The CDR3 DNA reads as TGCGCCAGCAGTTTGGACGGAGGCCGGCCTGAAGCTTTCTTT. The full variable domain, with the rest looked up from reference TRBV5-1 and TRBJ1-1, is KAGVTQTPRYLIKTRGQQVTLSCSPISGHRSVSWYQQTPGQGLQFLFEYFSETQRNKGNFPGRFSGRQFSNSRSEMNVSTLELGDSALYLCASSLDGGRPEAFFGQGTRLTVV.

The V and J genes are TRBV14 and TRBJ2-1; D is unresolved. Germline V lookup: CDR1 SGHDN, CDR2 FVKESK. The V and J ends lost 1 base and 4 bases respectively, with 5 bases between them. The CDR3 loop spans 13 amino acids. The CDR3 region is CASSQVEYNEQFF. CDR3 bases: TGTGCCAGCAGCCAAGTGGAGTACAATGAGCAGTTCTTC.

The V and J genes are TRBV6-5 and TRBJ1-1; tentative D call: TRBD1 (5 bases). V was shortened by 6 bases and J by 1 base, with 12 bases between the two germline ends. The germline V gene has CDR1 MNHEY and CDR2 SVGAGI. The CDR3 has 14 amino acids. The CDR3 nucleotides are TGTGCCAGCAGAATGGGGCTACAGAACACTGAAGCTTTCTTT. This translates into CASRMGLQNTEAFF.

This chain uses TRBV2 with TRBJ1-3; a weak D match, TRBD1 (5 bases). The CDR3 runs 14 residues. Trimming pared 5 bases from V and 2 bases from J, leaving 10 bases between. Germline CDR1 and CDR2: SNHLY and FYNNEI. CDR3 region: CASSIRVAGNTIYF. In DNA form, the CDR3 reads TGTGCCAGCAGTATCAGGGTTGCTGGAAACACCATATATTTT.

The V call is TRBV6-4, the J call TRBJ2-1, with D perhaps TRBD1 (5 bases). Germline V CDR1 and CDR2: MRHNA, SNTAGT. Trimming removed 3 bases from V and 8 bases from J, with 11 bases in between. CDR3 size: 13 residues. CDR3 nucleotides: TGTGCCAGCAGTGATCAAAGGGGTTATGAGCAGTTCTTC. Translating gives CASSDQRGYEQFF.

This clone turned up a few times. J is TRBJ1-1 and V is TRBV29-1; tentative D call: TRBD1 (6 bases). The V gene lost 5 bases and the J gene lost 4 bases, with 14 bases spanning the gap. Germline lookup yields CDR1 SQVTM and CDR2 ANQGSEA. The CDR3 sequence is 13 residues long. The CDR3 DNA sequence: TGCAGCGTTTCTCAGGGGCGAGGCACTGAAGCTTTCTTT. Its protein is CSVSQGRGTEAFF.

CDR3 nucleotide sequence: TGTGCCACCAGCCCCGGGACAGGGCCTCCCTACGAGCAGTACTTC. Translating gives CATSPGTGPPYEQYF. V is TRBV15 and J is TRBJ2-7, with TRBD1 matching 9 bases. The CDR3 is 15 amino acids. With 5 bases clipped from V and 2 bases from J, the junction kept 7 bases outside the gene matches. Per the germline V gene, CDR1 is LNHNV and CDR2 is YYDKDF (reference sequence).

This chain uses TRBV5-4 with TRBJ2-7; maybe TRBD2 (6 bases). Deletions cut 4 bases from V and 2 bases from J, with 19 bases between. The CDR3 contains 16 residues. Germline V gene sequence: CDR1 SGHNT, CDR2 YYREEE (reference sequence). CDR3 region: CASSPIGGGTPYEQYF. CDR3 DNA: TGTGCCAGCAGCCCGATTGGTGGGGGGACCCCCTACGAGCAGTACTTC.

This sequence joins TRBV4-2 and TRBJ1-5; D is possibly TRBD1 (6 bases). Germline lookup yields CDR1 LGHNA and CDR2 YNFKEQ. V was cut by 1 base and J by 2 bases, with 9 bases left in between. The CDR3 spans 15 residues. CDR3 nucleotides: TGTGCCAGCAGCCAAGCCCCAGGGGGCAATCAGCCCCAGCATTTT. Translation gives CASSQAPGGNQPQHF.

The CDR3 sequence: CSADSTSKNTEAFF. Here the CDR3 DNA reads TGCAGCGCCGACTCAACGTCCAAGAACACTGAAGCTTTCTTT. The rearrangement links TRBV29-1 to TRBJ1-1; D is undetermined. The germline V gene encodes CDR1 SQVTM and CDR2 ANQGSEA. The CDR3 covers 14 residues. V lost 7 bases to trimming and J lost 1 base, with 16 bases between them.